Below, 25 T cell receptor beta chains from the same sample are listed, as sequenced in a study of T cells in Graves' hyperthyroidism and ophthalmopathy. Amplification of TCR beta CDR3 regions was performed using RNA transcripts as template. Using the HTBI primer set, a first-round RT-PCR was run on the TCR CDR3. MiXCR, applied by TCRdb to the multiplex PCR reads, yields one record per CDR3 protein. The sample consists of hundreds of thousands of distinct CDR3 sequences, roughly 20% of them appearing once. The specimen was blood. The receptors come from a man in his thirties or forties with Graves' ophthalmopathy.

This clonotype has at least ten counts. This rearrangement joins TRBV12-3 or TRBV12-4 to TRBJ1-1; D is undetermined. Deletions cut 4 bases from V and 4 bases from J, with 16 bases between. There are 15 residues in the CDR3. Here the CDR3 reads CASSYIGALGTEAFF. The CDR3 coding sequence is TGTGCCAGCAGTTACATTGGAGCGTTGGGCACTGAAGCTTTCTTT.

The chain joins TRBV20-1 to TRBJ2-3; no clear D gene. The CDR3 consists of 15 residues. Germline V gene lookup returns CDR1 DFQATT and CDR2 SNEGSKA (reference sequence). Trimming pared 0 bases from V and 2 bases from J, leaving 12 bases between. As DNA, the CDR3 is TGCAGTGCTAGAGACGCCGGATCAACCACAGATACGCAGTATTTT. Translation gives CSARDAGSTTDTQYF.

This clonotype was recorded many times. This sequence joins TRBV4-1 and TRBJ2-7; a possible D gene is TRBD2 (6 bases). Germline V gene lookup returns CDR1 MGHRA and CDR2 YSYEKL. CDR3 length: 17 residues. Trimming stripped 1 base from V and 9 bases from J, with 25 bases between. The CDR3 here is CASSQVIQAVTGGRQYF. The DNA of the CDR3 is TGCGCCAGCAGCCAAGTCATACAGGCCGTTACAGGAGGGCGGCAGTACTTC.

This clonotype came up many times. V gene TRBV28 combines with J gene TRBJ1-1; D not resolved. Germline V gives CDR1 MDHEN, CDR2 SYDVKM. The CDR3 spans 16 residues. Trimming cost V 5 bases and J 0 bases, with 16 bases left between them. The CDR3 protein is CASSTPSGIMNTEAFF. In DNA form, the CDR3 reads TGTGCCAGCAGTACCCCTTCGGGGATCATGAACACTGAAGCTTTCTTT. The full variable domain, rest sourced from reference TRBV28 and TRBJ1-1, is DVKVTQSSRYLVKRTGEKVFLECVQDMDHENMFWYRQDPGLGLRLIYFSYDVKMKEKGDIPEGYSVSREKKERFSLILESASTNQTSMYLCASSTPSGIMNTEAFFGQGTRLTVV.

Points on this clonotype: This sequence may be a read error, since a much larger clone differs from it by one base. The CDR3 protein is CASSLAAASAPSGVRNEQFF. The CDR3 DNA follows: TGTGCCAGCAGCTTAGCCGCAGCTTCCGCCCCTAGCGGGGTGAGGAATGAGCAGTTCTTC. The genes are TRBV11-2 and TRBJ2-1; 9 bases align to TRBD2. Germline CDR1 is SGHAT and CDR2 is FQNNGV. This CDR3 has 20 residues. The ends lost 1 base at V and 7 bases at J; junction bases unmatched: 20.

This clonotype was observed a few times. The rearrangement links TRBV7-2 to TRBJ2-5; 11 bases align to TRBD2. This CDR3 contains 20 residues. The germline V gene encodes CDR1 SGHTA and CDR2 FQGNSA. V shed 4 bases and J 0 bases; nucleotides not matched to a gene: 16. This CDR3 is CASSSARRVLAGEDQETQYF. For the CDR3, the DNA is TGTGCCAGCAGCTCCGCTAGGAGGGTACTAGCGGGAGAGGACCAAGAGACCCAGTACTTC.

This clonotype was picked up many times. The V gene is TRBV27, the J gene TRBJ2-1; 8 nucleotides match TRBD2. The ends lost 8 bases at V and 8 bases at J; junction bases unmatched: 5. The CDR3 is made up of 12 amino acids. In germline, CDR1 is MNHEY, CDR2 SMNVEV (reference sequence). The CDR3: CASGGLADEQFF. DNA of the CDR3: TGTGCCAGCGGTGGACTAGCCGATGAGCAGTTCTTC.

The chain employs TRBV4-3 and TRBJ2-7, with 9 bases aligning to TRBD2. V lost 3 bases and J lost 0; bases outside the gene matches: 9. CDR1 and CDR2 from the germline V gene are LGHNA and YSLEER. The CDR3 length is 17 residues. DNA for the CDR3: TGCGCCAGCAGCCAGAGTCAGTCGACTAGCGGCTCCTACGAGCAGTACTTC. It translates to CASSQSQSTSGSYEQYF.

This sequence joins TRBV7-6 and TRBJ1-1, with a weak D call TRBD1 (5 bases). V was shortened by 4 bases and J by 1 base, with 10 bases between the two germline ends. The germline CDR1 and CDR2 sequences are SGHVS and FNYEAQ. CDR3 size: 14 residues. CDR3 sequence reads: CASSSSTGNTEAFF. In nucleotides, the CDR3 is TGTGCCAGCAGCTCATCCACAGGGAACACTGAAGCTTTCTTT.

In this sample, this clonotype turned up many times. The V gene is TRBV2, the J gene TRBJ2-7; 9 bases agree with TRBD2. Germline CDR1 is SNHLY and CDR2 is FYNNEI. V trimming: 2 bases; J trimming: 0 bases; junction bases outside the gene matches: 8. There are 17 residues in the CDR3. CDR3 sequence reads: CASSEFAGGRLSYEQYF. Here the CDR3 DNA reads TGTGCCAGCAGTGAATTTGCGGGAGGGAGGCTCTCCTACGAGCAGTACTTC.

This chain uses TRBV2 with TRBJ2-2; maybe TRBD2 (5 bases). Trimming removed 6 bases from V and 4 bases from J, with 18 bases in between. CDR3 length: 16 residues. Germline-derived CDR1 and CDR2 are SNHLY and FYNNEI. The DNA for the CDR3 is TGTGCCAGCAGCAGTAAGGACTCCCATTTCACCGGGGAGCTGTTTTTT. This sequence encodes CASSSKDSHFTGELFF.

This clonotype was found a few times. V is TRBV6-1 and J is TRBJ2-3; D call uncertain. This CDR3 has 12 amino acids. CDR1 is MNHNS and CDR2 is SASEGT in the germline V gene. V lost 6 bases and J lost 5, with 9 bases in between. The CDR3 coding sequence is TGTGCCAGCAGCAGGACCAGAGATACGCAGTATTTT. It codes for CASSRTRDTQYF.

This clonotype was observed a single time. The conserved phenylalanine or tryptophan normally closing the CDR3 is absent here, so this likely arose from a read error. The rearrangement uses TRBV7-2 and TRBJ2-5, with TRBD2 matching 8 bases. This CDR3 comprises 13 residues. V lost 6 bases and J lost 2; bases outside the gene matches: 2. The germline gives CDR1 SGHTA, CDR2 FQGNSA. CDR3 nucleotide sequence: TGTGCCAGCAGTGCGGGAGGACAAGAGACCCAGTACGTC. It translates to CASSAGGQETQYV.

The J gene is TRBJ2-2, the V gene TRBV5-1; D gene uncertain. The CDR3 has 14 amino acids. The V and J ends lost 4 bases and 1 base respectively, with 8 bases between them. The V gene's germline CDR1 is SGHRS and CDR2 YFSETQ. Here the CDR3 reads CASSVQVNTGELFF. CDR3 coding DNA: TGCGCCAGCAGCGTACAAGTGAACACCGGGGAGCTGTTTTTT.

The chain combines TRBV5-1 with TRBJ2-1; 8 nucleotides agree with TRBD2. Germline CDR1 SGHRS, CDR2 YFSETQ. The CDR3 totals 17 residues. The V segment lost 4 bases and the J segment 0 bases; nucleotides outside the gene matches: 9. The DNA for the CDR3 is TGCGCCAGCAGCAACCATGCCAGCGGGAGCTCCTACAATGAGCAGTTCTTC. Translated: CASSNHASGSSYNEQFF.

This clonotype was seen only a few times. The chain is built from TRBV20-1 and TRBJ2-1; TRBD2 matches 7 bases. CDR1 DFQATT and CDR2 SNEGSKA come from the germline V gene (reference sequence). The trim removed 5 bases at V and 7 bases at J, leaving 8 bases unmatched. This CDR3 contains 13 residues. The CDR3 sequence: CSARGSLGNEQFF. CDR3 bases: TGCAGTGCTCGCGGGAGCCTAGGGAATGAGCAGTTCTTC.

J is TRBJ2-5 and V is TRBV28, with D perhaps TRBD1 or TRBD2 (6 bases each). This CDR3 contains 19 residues. Germline V CDR1 and CDR2: MDHEN, SYDVKM. Trimming took off 5 bases at V and 4 bases at J, with 29 bases between the two ends. CDR3 nucleotides: TGTGCCAGCAGTCTTTGGGGACTTCGGGACCAAAGGGGGAGAGAGACCCAGTACTTC. Residues: CASSLWGLRDQRGRETQYF. Full variable domain (outside the CDR3, taken from reference TRBV28 and TRBJ2-5): DVKVTQSSRYLVKRTGEKVFLECVQDMDHENMFWYRQDPGLGLRLIYFSYDVKMKEKGDIPEGYSVSREKKERFSLILESASTNQTSMYLCASSLWGLRDQRGRETQYFGPGTRLLVL.

The rearrangement uses TRBV28 and TRBJ1-2; perhaps TRBD1 as D (5 bases). V shed 3 bases and J shed 2 bases, with 7 bases lying between them. Germline values: CDR1 MDHEN, CDR2 SYDVKM. This CDR3 region has 13 residues. The CDR3 nucleotides read TGTGCCAGCAGTTTGGGGGACAACTATGGCTACACCTTC. Protein: CASSLGDNYGYTF.

This clonotype came up a few times. In DNA, the CDR3 is TGTGCCAGCAGTCTTAAGACAGGGGACAGTTTCTTT. The encoded protein is CASSLKTGDSFF. The chain combines TRBV7-9 with TRBJ1-1; 8 nucleotides match TRBD1. Germline CDR1 SEHNR, CDR2 FQNEAQ (reference sequence). Trimming removed 6 bases from V and 13 bases from J; junction bases left unmatched: 10. This CDR3 spans 12 amino acids.

The rearrangement links TRBV11-2 to TRBJ2-6; no reliable D call. Germline V gene lookup returns CDR1 SGHAT and CDR2 FQNNGV. The CDR3 extends over 14 amino acids. V was shortened by 5 bases and J by 0 bases, with 5 bases between the two germline ends. The CDR3 region has the DNA TGTGCCAGCAGCGGAAGCTCTGGGGCCAACGTCCTGACTTTC. Protein sequence: CASSGSSGANVLTF.

Concerning this clonotype itself: The junction departs from germline at one end; a sequencing error may be responsible. The chain is built from TRBV6-2 or TRBV6-3 and TRBJ1-1; no definite D call. This CDR3 has 15 residues. Germline CDR1 is MNHEY and CDR2 is SVGEGT. CDR3 protein: CAISYSRRMNTEAFF. For the CDR3, the DNA is TGTGCCATCAGTTACTCGAGGCGGATGAACACTGAAGCTTTCTTT.

The CDR3 protein is CASSEDRGVPLHF. For the CDR3, the DNA is TGTGCCAGCAGCGAAGACAGGGGGGTACCCCTCCACTTT. The chain is built from TRBV12-3 or TRBV12-4 and TRBJ1-6; TRBD1 aligns across 9 bases. With 6 bases clipped from V and 12 bases from J, the junction kept 6 bases outside the gene matches. The CDR3 covers 13 residues.

This clonotype was seen a handful of times. The chain joins TRBV30 to TRBJ2-1; TRBD2 matches 11 bases. The CDR3 contains 14 residues. Trimming removed 4 bases from V and 6 bases from J; junction bases left unmatched: 5. The germline V gene has CDR1 GTSNPN and CDR2 SVGIG (reference sequence). The CDR3 sequence: CAWTVAGGANEQFF. The CDR3, as DNA: TGTGCCTGGACAGTAGCGGGAGGGGCCAATGAGCAGTTCTTC.

This clonotype has a handful of counts. The chain couples TRBV6-1 to TRBJ2-1; possible D gene TRBD1, 5 bases. The V end lost 5 bases, the J end lost 12 bases, and 11 bases lay between the germline ends. The CDR3 is 11 residues long. CDR1 is MNHNS, CDR2 SASEGT, per germline. In DNA form, the CDR3 reads TGTGCCAGCAGTTTGGGGCGCGGGCAGTTCTTC. This encodes CASSLGRGQFF.

This clonotype came up many times. The V gene is TRBV28, the J gene TRBJ2-7; 8 positions agree with TRBD2. Germline CDR1 is MDHEN and CDR2 is SYDVKM. The CDR3 is made up of 12 amino acids. Trimming at V came to 4 bases and at J to 5 bases, leaving 1 base not matched to a gene. DNA of the CDR3: TGTGCCAGCAGTTCCGGGGGGGACGAGCAGTACTTC. It translates to CASSSGGDEQYF. Combining the CDR3 with reference TRBV28 and TRBJ2-7 gives the whole variable domain DVKVTQSSRYLVKRTGEKVFLECVQDMDHENMFWYRQDPGLGLRLIYFSYDVKMKEKGDIPEGYSVSREKKERFSLILESASTNQTSMYLCASSSGGDEQYFGPGTRLTVT.